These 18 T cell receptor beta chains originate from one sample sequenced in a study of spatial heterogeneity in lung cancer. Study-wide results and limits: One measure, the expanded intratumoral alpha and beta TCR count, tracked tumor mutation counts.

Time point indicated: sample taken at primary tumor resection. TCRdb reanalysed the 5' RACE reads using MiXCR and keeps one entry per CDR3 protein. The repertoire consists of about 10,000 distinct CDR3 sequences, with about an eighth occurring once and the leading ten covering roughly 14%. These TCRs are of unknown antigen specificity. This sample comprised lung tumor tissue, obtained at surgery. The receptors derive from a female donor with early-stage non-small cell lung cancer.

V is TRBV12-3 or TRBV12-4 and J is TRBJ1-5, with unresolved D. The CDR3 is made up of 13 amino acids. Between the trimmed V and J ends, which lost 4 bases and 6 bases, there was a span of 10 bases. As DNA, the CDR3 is TGTGCCAGCAGTTCCGGGGTGGGTCAGCCCCAGCATTTT. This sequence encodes CASSSGVGQPQHF.

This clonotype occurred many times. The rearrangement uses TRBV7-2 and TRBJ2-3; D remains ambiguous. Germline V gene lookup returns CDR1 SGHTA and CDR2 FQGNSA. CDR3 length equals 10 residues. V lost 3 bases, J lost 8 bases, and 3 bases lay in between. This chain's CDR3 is CASSFGTQYF. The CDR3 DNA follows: TGTGCCAGCAGCTTTGGTACGCAGTATTTT.

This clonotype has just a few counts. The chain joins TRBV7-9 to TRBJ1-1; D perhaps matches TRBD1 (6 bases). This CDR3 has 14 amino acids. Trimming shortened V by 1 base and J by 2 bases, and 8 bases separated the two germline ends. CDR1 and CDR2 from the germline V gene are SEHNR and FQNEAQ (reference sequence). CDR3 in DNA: TGTGCCAGCAGCTTAGGGACAGTTAACACTGAAGCTTTCTTT. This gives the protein CASSLGTVNTEAFF. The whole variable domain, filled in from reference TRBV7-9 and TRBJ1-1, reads DTGVSQNPRHKITKRGQNVTFRCDPISEHNRLYWYRQTLGQGPEFLTYFQNEAQLEKSRLLSDRFSAERPKGSFSTLEIQRTEQGDSAMYLCASSLGTVNTEAFFGQGTRLTVV.

The CDR3 DNA sequence: TGTGCCAGCAGCCGGGACGCATGGAGGACTGAAGCTTTCTTT. Translated: CASSRDAWRTEAFF. The chain couples TRBV3-1 to TRBJ1-1, with D possibly TRBD1 on 5 matching bases. CDR3 length equals 14 residues. Trimming removed 4 bases at V and 5 bases at J, with 14 bases between. Germline loops: CDR1 LGHDT, CDR2 YNNKEL (reference sequence).

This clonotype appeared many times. For the CDR3, the DNA is TGTGCCAGCAGCCAAGATAAGACAGGGGGTAATTCACCCCTCCACTTT. Its translation is CASSQDKTGGNSPLHF. The V gene is TRBV4-2, the J gene TRBJ1-6; 9 bases are a match to TRBD1. The CDR3 has 16 residues. The V gene's germline CDR1 is LGHNA and CDR2 YNFKEQ. V shed 0 bases and J 6 bases; nucleotides not matched to a gene: 3.

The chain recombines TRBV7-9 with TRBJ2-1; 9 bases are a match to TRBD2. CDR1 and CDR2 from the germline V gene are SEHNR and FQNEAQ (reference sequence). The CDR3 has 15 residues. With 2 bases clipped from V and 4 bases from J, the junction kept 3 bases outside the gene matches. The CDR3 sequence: CASSLWLAGYNEQFF. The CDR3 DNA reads TGTGCCAGCAGCTTATGGCTAGCGGGGTACAATGAGCAGTTCTTC.

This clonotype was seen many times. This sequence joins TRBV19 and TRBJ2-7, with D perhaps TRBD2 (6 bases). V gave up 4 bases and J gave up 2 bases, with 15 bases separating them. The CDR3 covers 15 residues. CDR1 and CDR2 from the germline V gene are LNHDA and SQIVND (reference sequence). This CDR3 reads CASSRDNGGAYEQYF. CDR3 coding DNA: TGTGCCAGTAGTAGAGATAACGGGGGAGCCTACGAGCAGTACTTC.

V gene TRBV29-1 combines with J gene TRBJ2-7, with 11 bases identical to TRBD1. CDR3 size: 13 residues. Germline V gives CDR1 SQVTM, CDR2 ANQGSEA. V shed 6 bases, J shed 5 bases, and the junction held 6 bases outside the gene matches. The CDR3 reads CSVNPGQGDEQYF. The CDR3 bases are TGCAGCGTGAACCCGGGACAGGGGGACGAGCAGTACTTC.

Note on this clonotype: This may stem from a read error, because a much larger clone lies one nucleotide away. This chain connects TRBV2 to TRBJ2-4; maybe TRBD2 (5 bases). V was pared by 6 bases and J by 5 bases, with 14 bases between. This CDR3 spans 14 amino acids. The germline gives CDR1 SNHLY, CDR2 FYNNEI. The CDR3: CASRYGVTENIQYF. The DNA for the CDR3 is TGTGCCAGCAGGTACGGGGTGACGGAAAACATTCAGTACTTC.

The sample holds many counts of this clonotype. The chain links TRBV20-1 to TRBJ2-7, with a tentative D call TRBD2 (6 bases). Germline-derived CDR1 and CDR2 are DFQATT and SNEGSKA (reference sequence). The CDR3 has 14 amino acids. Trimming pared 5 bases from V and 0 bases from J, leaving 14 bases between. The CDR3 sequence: CSALRDGSSYEQYF. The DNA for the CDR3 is TGCAGTGCTCTCCGGGACGGGAGCTCCTACGAGCAGTACTTC.

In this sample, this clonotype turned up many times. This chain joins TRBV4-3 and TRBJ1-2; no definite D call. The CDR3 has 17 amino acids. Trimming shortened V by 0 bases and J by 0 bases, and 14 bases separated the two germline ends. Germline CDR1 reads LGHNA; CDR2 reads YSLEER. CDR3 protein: CASSQDRLAAANYGYTF. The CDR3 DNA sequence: TGCGCCAGCAGCCAAGATCGATTGGCGGCAGCTAACTATGGCTACACCTTC.

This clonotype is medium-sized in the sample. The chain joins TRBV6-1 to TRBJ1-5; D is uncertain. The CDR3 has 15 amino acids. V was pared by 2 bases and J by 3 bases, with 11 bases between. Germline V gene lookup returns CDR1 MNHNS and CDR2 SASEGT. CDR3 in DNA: TGTGCCAGCAGTGAATTCGTGGCCGTCAATCAGCCCCAGCATTTT. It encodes CASSEFVAVNQPQHF.

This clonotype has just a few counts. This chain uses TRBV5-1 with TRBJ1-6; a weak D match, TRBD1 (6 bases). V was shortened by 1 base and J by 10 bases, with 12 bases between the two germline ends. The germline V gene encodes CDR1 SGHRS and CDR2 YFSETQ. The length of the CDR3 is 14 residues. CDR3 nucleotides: TGCGCCAGCAGCTTGTACGACAGGCTCTCACCCCTCCACTTT. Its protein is CASSLYDRLSPLHF.

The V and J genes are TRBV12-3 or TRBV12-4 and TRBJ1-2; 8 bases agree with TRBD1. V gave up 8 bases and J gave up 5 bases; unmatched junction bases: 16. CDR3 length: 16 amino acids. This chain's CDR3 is CASHGQGVGSRYGYTF. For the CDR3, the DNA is TGTGCCAGCCATGGACAGGGAGTGGGCTCGAGGTATGGCTACACCTTC.

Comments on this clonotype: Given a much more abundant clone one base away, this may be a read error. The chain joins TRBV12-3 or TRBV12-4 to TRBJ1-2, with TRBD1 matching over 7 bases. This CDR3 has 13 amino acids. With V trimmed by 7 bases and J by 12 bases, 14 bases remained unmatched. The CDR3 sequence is CASIFRTGGRHTF. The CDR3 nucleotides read TGTGCCAGCATTTTCCGGACAGGAGGGCGACACACCTTC.

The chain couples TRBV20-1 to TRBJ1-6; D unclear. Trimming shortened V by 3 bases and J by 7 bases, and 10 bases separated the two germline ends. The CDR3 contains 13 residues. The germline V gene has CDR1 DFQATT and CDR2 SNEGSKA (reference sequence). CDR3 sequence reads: CSASGRINSPLHF. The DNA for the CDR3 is TGCAGTGCTAGTGGCCGGATCAATTCACCCCTCCACTTT.

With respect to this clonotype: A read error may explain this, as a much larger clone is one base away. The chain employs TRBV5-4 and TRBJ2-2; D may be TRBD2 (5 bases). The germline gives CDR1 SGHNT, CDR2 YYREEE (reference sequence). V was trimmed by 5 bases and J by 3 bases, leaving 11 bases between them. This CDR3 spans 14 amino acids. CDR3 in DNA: TGTGCCAGCAGGTGGACTTCGGACACCGGGGAGCTGTTTTTT. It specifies CASRWTSDTGELFF.

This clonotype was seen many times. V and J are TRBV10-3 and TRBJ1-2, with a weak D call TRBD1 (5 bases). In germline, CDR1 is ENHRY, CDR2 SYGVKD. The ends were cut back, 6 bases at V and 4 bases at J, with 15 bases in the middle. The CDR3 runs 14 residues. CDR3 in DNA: TGTGCCATCAGCCCTCGGGGGTTCCTCTATGGCTACACCTTC. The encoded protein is CAISPRGFLYGYTF.